Following are 3 T cell receptor beta chains from one sample sequenced in a study of T cells in Graves' hyperthyroidism and ophthalmopathy (dated by TCRdb to between 2017 and 2020). Preparation of the library involved multiplex PCR. TCRdb names Illumina HiSeq 2000 as the instrument used. The TCR beta CDR3 regions were amplified from the RNA transcripts. A first-round RT-PCR of the TCR CDR3 used the HTBI primer set with the Qiagen OneStep RT-PCR kit. TCRdb reprocessed the public reads (quality trimming at Q25 with fastp, clone calling with MiXCR) and kept in-frame beta chains. Here each entry gathers all rows of one CDR3 protein and keeps the most common genes and DNA. Within this sample are a few hundred thousand distinct CDR3 sequences, with around 14% of them counted one time only. The ten biggest clones cover roughly 33% of the sample. Sequencing was done on a sample of blood. These receptors were collected from a woman aged 25 to 45 with Graves' hyperthyroidism.

This clonotype was seen many times. J is TRBJ1-3 and V is TRBV6-1, with D unclear. V lost 5 bases, J lost 0 bases, and 11 bases lay in between. Looked up from germline, CDR1 is MNHNS and CDR2 is SASEGT. The CDR3 totals 15 residues. The CDR3 DNA follows: TGTGCCAGCAGTTTAACCATTCTCTCTGGAAACACCATATATTTT. It encodes CASSLTILSGNTIYF.

Remarks on this clonotype: At one end the junction does not follow the germline gene, possibly because of a read error. This chain connects TRBV3-1 to TRBJ2-7; TRBD2 might be the D (6 bases). Per germline, CDR1 LGHDT and CDR2 YNNKEL (reference sequence). The CDR3 has 11 amino acids. The CDR3 spells CVSSGAYEQYF. CDR3 coding DNA: TGTGTCAGCTCGGGAGCCTACGAGCAGTACTTC.

This clonotype appeared a few times. The chain carries TRBV12-3 or TRBV12-4 and TRBJ2-1; maybe TRBD2 (5 bases). CDR3 length equals 11 residues. The V end was cut by 6 bases, the J end by 10 bases, with 10 bases between. CDR3 amino acids: CASSPSGEQFF. The CDR3 DNA follows: TGTGCCAGCAGCCCGTCGGGAGAGCAGTTCTTC.